The present entry profiles one T cell receptor beta chain with its context. Only in-frame clones appear in the TCRdb table, and some are missing; sequencing was by immunoSEQ multiplex PCR. The sample lists roughly 64,000 clones; about four fifths were seen once. This sample is drawn from a study of blood T cell repertoires in COVID-19. Looking at the study overall: The United States, Italy and Spain supplied acute and convalescent COVID-19 samples. Sources were T cells, B-cell-depleted T cells, or PBMCs; the material itself was cDNA or gDNA.

Material: peripheral blood. This clonotype was obtained from a human donor in a cohort sampled during active COVID-19.

CDR3 sequence (DNA): TGTGCCATCCGGGGGACAGGGCGGGATTCACCCCTCCACTTT. Protein sequence: CAIRGTGRDSPLHF. The chain employs TRBV6-5 and TRBJ1-6; 9 nucleotides match TRBD1. Germline values: CDR1 MNHEY, CDR2 SVGAGI. The CDR3 is made up of 14 amino acids. V shed 10 bases and J 8 bases; nucleotides not matched to a gene: 9.